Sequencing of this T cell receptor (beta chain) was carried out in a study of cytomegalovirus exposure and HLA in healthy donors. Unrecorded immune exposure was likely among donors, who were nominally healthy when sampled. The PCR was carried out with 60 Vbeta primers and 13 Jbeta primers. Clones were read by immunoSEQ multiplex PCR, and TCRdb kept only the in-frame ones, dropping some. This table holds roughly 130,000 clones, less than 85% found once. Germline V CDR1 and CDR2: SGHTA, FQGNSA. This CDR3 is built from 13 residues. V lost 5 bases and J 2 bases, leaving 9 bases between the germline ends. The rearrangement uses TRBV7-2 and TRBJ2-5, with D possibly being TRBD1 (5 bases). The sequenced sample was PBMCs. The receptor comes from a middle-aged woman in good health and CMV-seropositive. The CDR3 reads CASSTRTQETQYF. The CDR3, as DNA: TGTGCCAGCAGCACCCGGACACAAGAGACCCAGTACTTC.